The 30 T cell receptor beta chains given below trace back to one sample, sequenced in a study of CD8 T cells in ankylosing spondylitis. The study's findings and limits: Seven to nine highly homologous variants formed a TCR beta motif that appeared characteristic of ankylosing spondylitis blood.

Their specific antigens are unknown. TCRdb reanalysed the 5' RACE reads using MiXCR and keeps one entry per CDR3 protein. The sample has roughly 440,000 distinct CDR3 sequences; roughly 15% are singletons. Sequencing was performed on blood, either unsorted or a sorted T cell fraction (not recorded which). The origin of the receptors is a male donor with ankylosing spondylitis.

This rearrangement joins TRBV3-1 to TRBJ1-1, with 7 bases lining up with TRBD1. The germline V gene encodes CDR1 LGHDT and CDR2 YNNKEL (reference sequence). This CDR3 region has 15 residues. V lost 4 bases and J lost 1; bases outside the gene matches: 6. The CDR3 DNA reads TGTGCCAGCAGCCTTCGCGGGACAGCGAACACTGAAGCTTTCTTT. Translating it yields CASSLRGTANTEAFF.

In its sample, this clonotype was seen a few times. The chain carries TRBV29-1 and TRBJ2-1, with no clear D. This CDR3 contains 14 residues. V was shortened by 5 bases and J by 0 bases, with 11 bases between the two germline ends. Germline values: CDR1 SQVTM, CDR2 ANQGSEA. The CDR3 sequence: CSVLDSTSYNEQFF. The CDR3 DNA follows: TGCAGCGTTCTTGATTCGACCTCCTACAATGAGCAGTTCTTC.

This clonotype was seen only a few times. The DNA of the CDR3 is TGCGCCAGCAGCTTGGCCGGGGGACAGGCCTACGAGCAGTACTTC. It encodes CASSLAGGQAYEQYF. The rearrangement links TRBV5-1 to TRBJ2-7, with TRBD1 matching 8 bases. Germline CDR1 reads SGHRS; CDR2 reads YFSETQ. The ends lost 0 bases at V and 2 bases at J; junction bases unmatched: 4. This CDR3 has 15 residues.

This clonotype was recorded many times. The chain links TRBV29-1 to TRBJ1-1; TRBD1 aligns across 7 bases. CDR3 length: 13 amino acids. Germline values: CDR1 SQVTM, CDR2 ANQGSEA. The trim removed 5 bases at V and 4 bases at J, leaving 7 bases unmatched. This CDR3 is CSVQTGLSTEAFF. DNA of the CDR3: TGCAGCGTTCAGACAGGGTTGAGCACTGAAGCTTTCTTT.

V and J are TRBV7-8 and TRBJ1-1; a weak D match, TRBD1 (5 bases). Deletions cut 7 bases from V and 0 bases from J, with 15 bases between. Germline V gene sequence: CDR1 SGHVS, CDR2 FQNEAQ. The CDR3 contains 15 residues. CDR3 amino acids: CASKEGFRLNTEAFF. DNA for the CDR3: TGTGCCAGCAAAGAGGGGTTCAGGTTGAACACTGAAGCTTTCTTT. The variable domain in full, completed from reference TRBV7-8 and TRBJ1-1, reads GAGVSQSPRYKVAKRGQDVALRCDPISGHVSLFWYQQALGQGPEFLTYFQNEAQLDKSGLPSDRFFAERPEGSVSTLKIQRTQQEDSAVYLCASKEGFRLNTEAFFGQGTRLTVV.

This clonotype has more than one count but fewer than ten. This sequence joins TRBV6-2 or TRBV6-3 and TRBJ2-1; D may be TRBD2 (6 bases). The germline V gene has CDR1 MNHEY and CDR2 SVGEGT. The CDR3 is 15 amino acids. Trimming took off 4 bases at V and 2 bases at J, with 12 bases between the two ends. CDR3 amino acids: CASSSIGSPYNEQFF. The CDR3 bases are TGTGCCAGCAGTTCTATCGGGAGTCCCTACAATGAGCAGTTCTTC.

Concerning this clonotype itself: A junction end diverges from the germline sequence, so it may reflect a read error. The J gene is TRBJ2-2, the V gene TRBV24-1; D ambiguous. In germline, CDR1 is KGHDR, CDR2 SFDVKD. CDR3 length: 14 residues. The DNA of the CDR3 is TGTGCCATCAGTATGACACTAAACACCGGGGAGCTGTTTTTT. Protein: CAISMTLNTGELFF.

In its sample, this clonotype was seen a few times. The CDR3 reads CASSIRAGMQETQYF. The DNA for the CDR3 is TGTGCCAGCAGCATCCGTGCCGGGATGCAAGAGACCCAGTACTTC. The chain recombines TRBV7-9 with TRBJ2-5; tentative D call: TRBD2 (5 bases). V was clipped by 5 bases and J by 2 bases, with 15 bases between them. The CDR3 has 15 residues. In germline, CDR1 is SEHNR, CDR2 FQNEAQ (reference sequence).

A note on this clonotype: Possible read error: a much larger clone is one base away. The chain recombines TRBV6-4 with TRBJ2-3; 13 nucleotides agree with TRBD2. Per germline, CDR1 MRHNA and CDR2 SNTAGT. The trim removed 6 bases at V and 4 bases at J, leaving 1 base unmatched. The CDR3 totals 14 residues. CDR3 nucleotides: TGTGCCAGCAGCACTAGCGGGGGGGCAGATACGCAGTATTTT. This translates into CASSTSGGADTQYF.

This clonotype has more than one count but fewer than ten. CDR3 residues: CASSVSPGGSQETQYF. The DNA of the CDR3 is TGTGCCAGCAGTGTCTCGCCCGGGGGGTCCCAAGAGACCCAGTACTTC. V usage is TRBV6-4 and J usage is TRBJ2-5; TRBD2 matches at 7 bases. The V gene end was trimmed by 4 bases and the J gene end by 1 base; junction bases not matched to a gene: 9. This CDR3 has 16 amino acids. From germline, CDR1 is MRHNA and CDR2 SNTAGT.

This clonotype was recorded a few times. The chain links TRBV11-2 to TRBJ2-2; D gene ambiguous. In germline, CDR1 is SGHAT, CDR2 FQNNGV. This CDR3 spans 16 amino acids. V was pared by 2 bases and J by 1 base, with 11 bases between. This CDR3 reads CASSLRGGWNTGELFF. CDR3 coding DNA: TGTGCCAGCAGCTTAAGAGGCGGCTGGAACACCGGGGAGCTGTTTTTT.

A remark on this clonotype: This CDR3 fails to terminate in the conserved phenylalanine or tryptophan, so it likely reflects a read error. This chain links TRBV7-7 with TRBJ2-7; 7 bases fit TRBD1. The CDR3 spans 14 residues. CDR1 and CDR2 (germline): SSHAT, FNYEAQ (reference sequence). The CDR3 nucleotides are TGTGCTAGCAGCTTAGATGACAGGGCCTACGAGCAGTACTTG. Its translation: CASSLDDRAYEQYL.

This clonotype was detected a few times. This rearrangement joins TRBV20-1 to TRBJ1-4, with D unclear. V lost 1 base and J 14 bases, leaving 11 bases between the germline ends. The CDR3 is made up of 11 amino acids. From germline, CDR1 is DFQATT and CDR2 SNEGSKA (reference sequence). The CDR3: CSARVSDRLFF. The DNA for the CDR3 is TGCAGTGCTAGAGTGTCGGACCGGCTGTTTTTT.

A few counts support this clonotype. In nucleotides, the CDR3 is TGTGCCAGCAAACCAGGTGGGGTTTTTAGTTCACCCCTCCACTTT. Translated: CASKPGGVFSSPLHF. This chain connects TRBV2 to TRBJ1-6; D is uncertain. Germline values: CDR1 SNHLY, CDR2 FYNNEI. Trimming stripped 7 bases from V and 9 bases from J, with 19 bases between. This CDR3 has 15 amino acids.

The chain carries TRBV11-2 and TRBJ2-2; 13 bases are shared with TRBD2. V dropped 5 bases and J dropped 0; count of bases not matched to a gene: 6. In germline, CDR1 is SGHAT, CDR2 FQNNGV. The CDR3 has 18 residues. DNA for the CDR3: TGTGCCAGCAGCCCCAGACTAGCGGGAGGACCGAACACCGGGGAGCTGTTTTTT. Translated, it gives CASSPRLAGGPNTGELFF.

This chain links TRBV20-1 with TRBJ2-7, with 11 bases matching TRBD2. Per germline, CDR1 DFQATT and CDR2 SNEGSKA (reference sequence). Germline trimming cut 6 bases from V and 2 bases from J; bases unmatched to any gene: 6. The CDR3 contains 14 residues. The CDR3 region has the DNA TGCAGTGCAACCCTAGCGGGGGGTACCTACGAGCAGTACTTC. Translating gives CSATLAGGTYEQYF.

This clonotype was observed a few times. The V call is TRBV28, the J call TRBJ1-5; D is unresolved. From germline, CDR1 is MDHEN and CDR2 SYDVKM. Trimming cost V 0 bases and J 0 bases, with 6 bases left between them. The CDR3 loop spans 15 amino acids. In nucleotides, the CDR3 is TGTGCCAGCAGTTTATGGGCACCTAGCAATCAGCCCCAGCATTTT. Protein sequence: CASSLWAPSNQPQHF.

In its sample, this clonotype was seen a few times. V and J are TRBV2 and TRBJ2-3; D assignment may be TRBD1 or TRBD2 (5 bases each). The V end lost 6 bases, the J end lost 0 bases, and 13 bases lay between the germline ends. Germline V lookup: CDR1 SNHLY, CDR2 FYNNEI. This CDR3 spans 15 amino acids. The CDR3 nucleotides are TGTGCCAGCAGCCGGGACGGCCCTAGCACAGATACGCAGTATTTT. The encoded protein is CASSRDGPSTDTQYF.

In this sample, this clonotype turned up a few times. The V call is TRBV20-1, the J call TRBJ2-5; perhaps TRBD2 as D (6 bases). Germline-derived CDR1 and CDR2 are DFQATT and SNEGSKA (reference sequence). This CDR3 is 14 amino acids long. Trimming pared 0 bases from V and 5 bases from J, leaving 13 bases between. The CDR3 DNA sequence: TGCAGTGCTAGAGATATACTAGCAGGGGAGACCCAGTACTTC. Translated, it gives CSARDILAGETQYF.

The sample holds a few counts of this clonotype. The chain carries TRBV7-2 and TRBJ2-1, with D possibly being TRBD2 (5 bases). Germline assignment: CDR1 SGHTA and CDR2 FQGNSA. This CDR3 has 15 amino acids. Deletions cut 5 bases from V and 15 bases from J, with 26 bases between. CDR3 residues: CASSRAIDDSELLFF. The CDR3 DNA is TGTGCCAGCAGCCGAGCCATAGATGATAGCGAGCTACTGTTCTTC.

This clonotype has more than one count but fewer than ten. CDR3 coding DNA: TGCAGTGCAGGGACCTATGGCTACACCTTC. This gives the protein CSAGTYGYTF. V is TRBV20-1 and J is TRBJ1-2; perhaps TRBD1 as D (5 bases). Germline CDR1 reads DFQATT; CDR2 reads SNEGSKA (reference sequence). The CDR3 is 10 amino acids. The V end lost 6 bases, the J end lost 4 bases, and 6 bases lay between the germline ends.

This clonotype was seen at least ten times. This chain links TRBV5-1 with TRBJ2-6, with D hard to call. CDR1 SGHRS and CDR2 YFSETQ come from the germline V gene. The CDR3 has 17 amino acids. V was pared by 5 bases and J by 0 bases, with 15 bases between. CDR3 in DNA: TGCGCCAGCAGTTCGGATAGGAGCTACTCTGGGGCCAACGTCCTGACTTTC. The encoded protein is CASSSDRSYSGANVLTF. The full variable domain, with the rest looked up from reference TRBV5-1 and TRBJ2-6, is KAGVTQTPRYLIKTRGQQVTLSCSPISGHRSVSWYQQTPGQGLQFLFEYFSETQRNKGNFPGRFSGRQFSNSRSEMNVSTLELGDSALYLCASSSDRSYSGANVLTFGAGSRLTVL.

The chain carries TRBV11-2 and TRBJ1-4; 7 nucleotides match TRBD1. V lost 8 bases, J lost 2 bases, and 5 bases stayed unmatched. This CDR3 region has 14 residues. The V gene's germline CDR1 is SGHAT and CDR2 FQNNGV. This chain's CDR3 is CASQTGPTNEKLFF. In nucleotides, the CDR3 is TGTGCCAGCCAGACAGGGCCCACTAATGAAAAACTGTTTTTT.

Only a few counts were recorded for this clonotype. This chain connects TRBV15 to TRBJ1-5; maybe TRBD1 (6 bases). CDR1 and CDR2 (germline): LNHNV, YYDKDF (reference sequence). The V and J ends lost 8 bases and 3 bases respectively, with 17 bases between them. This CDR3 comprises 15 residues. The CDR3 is CATVKDRNLNQPQHF. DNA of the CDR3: TGTGCCACCGTCAAGGACAGAAACCTCAATCAGCCCCAGCATTTT.

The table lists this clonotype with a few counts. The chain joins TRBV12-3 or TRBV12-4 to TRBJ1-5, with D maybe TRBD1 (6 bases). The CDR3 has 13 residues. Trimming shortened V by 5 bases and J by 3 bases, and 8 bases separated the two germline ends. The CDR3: CASSNRANQPQHF. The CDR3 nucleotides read TGTGCCAGCAGTAACAGGGCCAATCAGCCCCAGCATTTT.

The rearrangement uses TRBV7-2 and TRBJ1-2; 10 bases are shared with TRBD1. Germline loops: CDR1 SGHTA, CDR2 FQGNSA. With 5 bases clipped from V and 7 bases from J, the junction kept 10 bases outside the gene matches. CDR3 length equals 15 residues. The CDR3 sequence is CASSRPGQGFGGYTF. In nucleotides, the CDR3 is TGTGCCAGCAGCCGTCCGGGACAGGGGTTCGGTGGCTACACCTTC.

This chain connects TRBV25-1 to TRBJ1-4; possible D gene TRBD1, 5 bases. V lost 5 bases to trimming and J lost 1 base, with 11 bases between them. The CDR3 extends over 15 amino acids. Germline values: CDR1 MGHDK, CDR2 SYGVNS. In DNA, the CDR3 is TGTGCCAGCAGTCCCACTCAGGGAACTAATGAAAAACTGTTTTTT. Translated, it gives CASSPTQGTNEKLFF.

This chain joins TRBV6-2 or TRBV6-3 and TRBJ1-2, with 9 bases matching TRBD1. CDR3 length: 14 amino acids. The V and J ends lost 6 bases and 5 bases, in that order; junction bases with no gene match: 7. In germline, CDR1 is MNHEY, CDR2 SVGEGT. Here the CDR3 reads CASRTGQGRYGYTF. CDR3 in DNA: TGTGCCAGCAGAACCGGACAGGGGAGGTATGGCTACACCTTC.

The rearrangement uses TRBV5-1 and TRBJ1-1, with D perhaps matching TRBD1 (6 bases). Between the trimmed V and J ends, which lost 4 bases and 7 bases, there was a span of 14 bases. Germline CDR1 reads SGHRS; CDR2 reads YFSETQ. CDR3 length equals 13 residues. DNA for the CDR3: TGCGCCAGCAGCACGAGACAGGCGAGTGAAGCTTTCTTT. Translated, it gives CASSTRQASEAFF. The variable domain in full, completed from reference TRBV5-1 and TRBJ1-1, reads KAGVTQTPRYLIKTRGQQVTLSCSPISGHRSVSWYQQTPGQGLQFLFEYFSETQRNKGNFPGRFSGRQFSNSRSEMNVSTLELGDSALYLCASSTRQASEAFFGQGTRLTVV.

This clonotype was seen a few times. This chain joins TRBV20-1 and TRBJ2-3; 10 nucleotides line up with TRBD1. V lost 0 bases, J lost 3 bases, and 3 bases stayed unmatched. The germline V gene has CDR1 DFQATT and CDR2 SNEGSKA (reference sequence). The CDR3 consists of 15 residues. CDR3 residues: CSARDGDRGTDTQYF. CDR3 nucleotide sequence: TGCAGTGCTAGAGATGGGGACAGGGGAACAGATACGCAGTATTTT.